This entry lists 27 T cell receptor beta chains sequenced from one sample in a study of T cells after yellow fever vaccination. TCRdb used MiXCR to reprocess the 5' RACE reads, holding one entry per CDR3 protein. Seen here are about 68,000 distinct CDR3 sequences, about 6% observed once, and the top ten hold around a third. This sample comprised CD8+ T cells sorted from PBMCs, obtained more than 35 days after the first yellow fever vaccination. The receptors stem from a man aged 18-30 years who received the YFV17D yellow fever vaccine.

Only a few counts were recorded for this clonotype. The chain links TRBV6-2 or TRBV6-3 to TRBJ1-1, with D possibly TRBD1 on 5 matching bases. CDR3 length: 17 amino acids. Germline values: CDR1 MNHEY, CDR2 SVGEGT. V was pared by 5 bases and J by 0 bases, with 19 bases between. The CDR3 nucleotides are TGTGCCAGCAGTGTTAAACTAGGGGCCAGGCTGAACACTGAAGCTTTCTTT. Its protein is CASSVKLGARLNTEAFF.

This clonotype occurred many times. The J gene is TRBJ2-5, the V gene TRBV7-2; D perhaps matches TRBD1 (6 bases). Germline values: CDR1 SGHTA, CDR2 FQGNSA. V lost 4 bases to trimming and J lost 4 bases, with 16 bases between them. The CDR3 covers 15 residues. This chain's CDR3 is CASSYPIGQPETQYF. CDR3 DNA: TGTGCCAGCAGCTACCCGATTGGACAGCCAGAGACCCAGTACTTC. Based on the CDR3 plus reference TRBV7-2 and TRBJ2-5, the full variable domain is GAGVSQSPSNKVTEKGKDVELRCDPISGHTALYWYRQSLGQGLEFLIYFQGNSAPDKSGLPSDRFSAERTGGSVSTLTIQRTQQEDSAVYLCASSYPIGQPETQYFGPGTRLLVL.

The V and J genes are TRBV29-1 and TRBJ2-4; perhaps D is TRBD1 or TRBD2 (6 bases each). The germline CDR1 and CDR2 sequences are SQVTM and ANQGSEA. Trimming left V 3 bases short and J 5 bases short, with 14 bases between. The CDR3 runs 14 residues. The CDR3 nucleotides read TGCAGCGTTGACCTGTCGGGGGCCGAAAACATTCAGTACTTC. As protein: CSVDLSGAENIQYF.

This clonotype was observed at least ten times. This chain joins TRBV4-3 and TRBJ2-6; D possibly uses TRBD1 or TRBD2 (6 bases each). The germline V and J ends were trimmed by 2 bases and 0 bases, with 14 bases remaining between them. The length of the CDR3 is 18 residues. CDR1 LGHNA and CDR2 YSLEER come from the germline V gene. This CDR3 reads CASSQQQEGGSGANVLTF. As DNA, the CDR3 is TGCGCCAGCAGCCAACAGCAGGAGGGGGGCTCTGGGGCCAACGTCCTGACTTTC.

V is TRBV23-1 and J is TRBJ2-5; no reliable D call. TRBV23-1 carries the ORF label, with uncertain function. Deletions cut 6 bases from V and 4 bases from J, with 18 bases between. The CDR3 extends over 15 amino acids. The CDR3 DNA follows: TGCGCCAGCAGGCAGAAGATGGGCCCAGCAGAGACCCAGTACTTC. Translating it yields CASRQKMGPAETQYF.

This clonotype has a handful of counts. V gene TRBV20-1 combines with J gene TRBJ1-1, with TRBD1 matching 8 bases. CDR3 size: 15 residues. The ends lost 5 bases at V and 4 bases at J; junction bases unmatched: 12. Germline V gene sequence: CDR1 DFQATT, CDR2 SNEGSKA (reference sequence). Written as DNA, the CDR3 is TGCAGTGCTGAGGACAGGGACCGGAGTAGCACTGAAGCTTTCTTT. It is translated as CSAEDRDRSSTEAFF.

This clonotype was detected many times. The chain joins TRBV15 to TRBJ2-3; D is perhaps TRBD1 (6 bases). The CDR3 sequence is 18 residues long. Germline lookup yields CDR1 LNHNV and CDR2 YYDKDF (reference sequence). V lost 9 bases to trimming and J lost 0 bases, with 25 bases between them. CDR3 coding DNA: TGTGCCACTAAACCCGAAGACCTAGCACAGGGAAGCACAGATACGCAGTATTTT. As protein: CATKPEDLAQGSTDTQYF.

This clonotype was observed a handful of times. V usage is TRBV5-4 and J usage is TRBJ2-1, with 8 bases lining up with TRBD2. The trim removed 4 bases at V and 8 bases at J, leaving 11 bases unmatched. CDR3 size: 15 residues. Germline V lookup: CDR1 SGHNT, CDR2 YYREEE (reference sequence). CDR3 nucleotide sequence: TGTGCCAGCAGCCCGCCGGGGCGGGGGGAGGATGAGCAGTTCTTC. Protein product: CASSPPGRGEDEQFF.

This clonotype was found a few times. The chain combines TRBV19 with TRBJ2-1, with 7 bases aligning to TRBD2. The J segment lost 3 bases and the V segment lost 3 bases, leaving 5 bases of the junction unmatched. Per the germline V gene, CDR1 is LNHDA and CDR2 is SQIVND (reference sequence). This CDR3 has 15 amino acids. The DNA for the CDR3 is TGTGCCAGTAGTATCCTTTGGGGGGGCTACAATGAGCAGTTCTTC. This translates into CASSILWGGYNEQFF.

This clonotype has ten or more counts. The CDR3 spells CASSLGQGFDTGELFF. As DNA, the CDR3 is TGTGCCAGCAGCTTGGGACAGGGTTTTGACACCGGGGAGCTGTTTTTT. V is TRBV5-6 and J is TRBJ2-2; TRBD1 matches 7 bases. The germline CDR1 and CDR2 sequences are SGHDT and YYEEEE. The CDR3 covers 16 residues. The junction had 5 bases not matched to a gene; V was cut back by 0 bases and J by 3 bases.

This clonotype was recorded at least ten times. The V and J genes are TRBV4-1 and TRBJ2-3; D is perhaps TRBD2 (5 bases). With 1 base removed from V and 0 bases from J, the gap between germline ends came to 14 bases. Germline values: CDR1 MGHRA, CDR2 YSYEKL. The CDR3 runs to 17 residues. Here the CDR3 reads CASSQGPTPGSTDTQYF. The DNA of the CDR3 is TGCGCCAGCAGCCAAGGACCCACCCCGGGGAGCACAGATACGCAGTATTTT.

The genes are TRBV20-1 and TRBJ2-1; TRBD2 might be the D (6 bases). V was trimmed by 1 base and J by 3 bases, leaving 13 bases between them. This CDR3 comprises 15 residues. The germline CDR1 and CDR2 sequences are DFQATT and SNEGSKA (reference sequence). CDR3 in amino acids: CSARVDSGIYNEQFF. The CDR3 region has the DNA TGCAGTGCTAGAGTTGATAGCGGAATCTACAATGAGCAGTTCTTC.

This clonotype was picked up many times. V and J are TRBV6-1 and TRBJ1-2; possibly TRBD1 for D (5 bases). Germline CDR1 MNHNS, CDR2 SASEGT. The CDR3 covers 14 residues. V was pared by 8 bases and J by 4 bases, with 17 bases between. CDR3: CASVGESLIYGYTF. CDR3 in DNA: TGTGCCAGCGTGGGGGAGTCCTTGATCTATGGCTACACCTTC.

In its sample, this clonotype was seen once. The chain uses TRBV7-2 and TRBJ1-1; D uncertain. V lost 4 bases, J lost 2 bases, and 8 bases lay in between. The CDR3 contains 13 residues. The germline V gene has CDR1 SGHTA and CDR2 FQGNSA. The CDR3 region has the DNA TGTGCCAGCAGCTGGACGGTTAACACTGAAGCTTTCTTT. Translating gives CASSWTVNTEAFF.

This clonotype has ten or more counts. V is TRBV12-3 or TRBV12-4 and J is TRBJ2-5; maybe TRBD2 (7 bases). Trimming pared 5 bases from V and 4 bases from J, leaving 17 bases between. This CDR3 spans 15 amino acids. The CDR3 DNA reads TGTGCCAGCAGTAAAACCACGGGGGGCGTAGAGACCCAGTACTTC. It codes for CASSKTTGGVETQYF.

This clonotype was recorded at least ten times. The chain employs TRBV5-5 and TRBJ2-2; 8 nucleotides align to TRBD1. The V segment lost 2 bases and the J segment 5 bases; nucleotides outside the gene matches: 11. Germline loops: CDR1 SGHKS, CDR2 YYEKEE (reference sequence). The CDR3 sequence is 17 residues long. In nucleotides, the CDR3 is TGTGCCAGCAGCTTCCCTCGGACAGGGAGTGGTACCGGGGAGCTGTTTTTT. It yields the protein CASSFPRTGSGTGELFF.

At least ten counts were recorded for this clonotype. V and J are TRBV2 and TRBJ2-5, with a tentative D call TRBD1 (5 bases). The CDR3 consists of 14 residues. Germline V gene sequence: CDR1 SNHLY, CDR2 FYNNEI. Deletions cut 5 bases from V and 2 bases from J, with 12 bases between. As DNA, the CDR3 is TGTGCCAGCAGTCTCCTGGGGCAGCAAGAGACCCAGTACTTC. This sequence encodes CASSLLGQQETQYF.

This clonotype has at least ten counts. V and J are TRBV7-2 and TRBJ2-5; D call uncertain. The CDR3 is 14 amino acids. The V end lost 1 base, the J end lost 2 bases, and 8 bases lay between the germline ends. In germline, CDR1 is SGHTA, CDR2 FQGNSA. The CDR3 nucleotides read TGTGCCAGCAGCTTAGGATTTGGACAAGAGACCCAGTACTTC. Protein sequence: CASSLGFGQETQYF.

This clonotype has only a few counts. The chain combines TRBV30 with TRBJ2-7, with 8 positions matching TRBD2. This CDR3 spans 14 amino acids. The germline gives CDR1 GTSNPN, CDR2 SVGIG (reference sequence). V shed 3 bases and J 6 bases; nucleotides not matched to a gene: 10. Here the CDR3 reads CAWRVPAGAGEQYF. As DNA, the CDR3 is TGTGCCTGGAGGGTTCCAGCGGGGGCAGGCGAGCAGTACTTC. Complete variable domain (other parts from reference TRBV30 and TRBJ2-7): SQTIHQWPATLVQPVGSPLSLECTVEGTSNPNLYWYRQAAGRGLQLLFYSVGIGQISSEVPQNLSASRPQDRQFILSSKKLLLSDSGFYLCAWRVPAGAGEQYFGPGTRLTVT.

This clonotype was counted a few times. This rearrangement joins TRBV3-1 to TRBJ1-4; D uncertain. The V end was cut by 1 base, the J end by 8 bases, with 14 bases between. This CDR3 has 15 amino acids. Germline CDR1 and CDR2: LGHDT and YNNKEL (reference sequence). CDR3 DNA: TGTGCCAGCAGCCAAGGGACGGGAATGAGGGAAAAACTGTTTTTT. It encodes CASSQGTGMREKLFF.

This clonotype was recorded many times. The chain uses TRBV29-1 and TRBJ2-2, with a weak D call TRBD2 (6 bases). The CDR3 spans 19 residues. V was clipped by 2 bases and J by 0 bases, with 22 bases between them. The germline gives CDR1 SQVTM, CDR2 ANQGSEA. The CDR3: CSVEPRGIPSGTNTGELFF. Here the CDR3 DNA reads TGCAGCGTTGAACCCCGGGGGATTCCCAGCGGCACGAACACCGGGGAGCTGTTTTTT.

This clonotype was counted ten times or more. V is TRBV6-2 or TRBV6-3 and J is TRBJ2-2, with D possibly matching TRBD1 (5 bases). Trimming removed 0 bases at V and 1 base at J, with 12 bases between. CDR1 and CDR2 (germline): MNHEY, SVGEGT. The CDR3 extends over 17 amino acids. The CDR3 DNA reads TGTGCCAGCAGTTACTCATTACCAGGGATGAACACCGGGGAGCTGTTTTTT. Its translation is CASSYSLPGMNTGELFF.

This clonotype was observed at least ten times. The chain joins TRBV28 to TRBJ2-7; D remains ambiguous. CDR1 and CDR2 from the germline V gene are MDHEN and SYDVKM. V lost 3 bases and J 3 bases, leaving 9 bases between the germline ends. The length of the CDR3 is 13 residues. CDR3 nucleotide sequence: TGTGCCAGCAGTTTCGGCCAGGACTACGAGCAGTACGTC. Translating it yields CASSFGQDYEQYV.

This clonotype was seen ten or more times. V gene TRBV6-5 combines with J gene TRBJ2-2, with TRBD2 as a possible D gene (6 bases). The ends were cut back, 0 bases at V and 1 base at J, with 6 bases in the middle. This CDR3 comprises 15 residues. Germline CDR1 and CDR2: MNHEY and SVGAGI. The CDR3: CASSYSRGNTGELFF. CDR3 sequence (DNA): TGTGCCAGCAGTTACTCGCGGGGGAACACCGGGGAGCTGTTTTTT.

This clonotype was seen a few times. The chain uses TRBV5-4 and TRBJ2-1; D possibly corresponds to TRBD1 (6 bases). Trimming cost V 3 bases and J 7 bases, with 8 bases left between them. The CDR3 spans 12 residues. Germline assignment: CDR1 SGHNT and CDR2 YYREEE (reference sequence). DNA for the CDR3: TGTGCCAGCAGCTCCGGACAGAATGAGCAGTTCTTC. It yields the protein CASSSGQNEQFF.

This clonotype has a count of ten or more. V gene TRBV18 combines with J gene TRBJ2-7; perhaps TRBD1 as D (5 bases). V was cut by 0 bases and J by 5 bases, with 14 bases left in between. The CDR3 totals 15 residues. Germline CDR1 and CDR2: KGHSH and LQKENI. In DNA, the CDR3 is TGTGCCAGCTCACCACCGTCCGGACACCTCCACGAGCAGTACGTC. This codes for CASSPPSGHLHEQYV.

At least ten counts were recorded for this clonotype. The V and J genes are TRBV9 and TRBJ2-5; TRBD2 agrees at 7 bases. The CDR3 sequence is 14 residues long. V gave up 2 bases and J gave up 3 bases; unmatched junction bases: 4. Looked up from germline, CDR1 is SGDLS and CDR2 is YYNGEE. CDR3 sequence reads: CASSVGTTKETQYF. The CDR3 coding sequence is TGTGCCAGCAGCGTGGGGACTACCAAAGAGACCCAGTACTTC.